A selection of T cell receptor beta chains follows, all from one sample in a study of STAT5B mutations in CD4+ large granular lymphocyte leukemia. The assay was immunoSEQ multiplex PCR, and TCRdb's table has in-frame clones only and misses some. The sample includes under 35,000 clones, 78% of them seen just once. Specimen: CD4+ T cells from blood buffy coats. The receptors stem from a human donor in good health. Both conserved end residues are part of each CDR3. The D gene is left open where the match is weak.

v_gene	j_gene	d_gene	CDR3aa	CDR3nt
TRBV28	TRBJ1-1	-	CASSLYIYTEAFF	TGTGCCAGCAGTTTATACATCTACACTGAAGCTTTCTTT
TRBV5-1	TRBJ1-3	TRBD1	CASSLGQGASGNTIYF	TGCGCCAGCAGCTTAGGACAGGGGGCGAGTGGAAACACCATATATTTT
TRBV7-9	TRBJ1-5	TRBD1	CASSSGQGGGNQPQHF	TGTGCCAGCAGCTCGGGACAGGGAGGGGGCAATCAGCCCCAGCATTTT
TRBV6-5	TRBJ2-3	-	CASSYTDSLRTDTQYF	TGTGCCAGCAGTTACACCGACAGTCTTCGCACAGATACGCAGTATTTT
TRBV6-1	TRBJ1-1	-	CASSVSDNTEAFF	TGTGCCAGCAGTGTTTCAGATAACACTGAAGCTTTCTTT
TRBV4-1	TRBJ1-2	-	CASSHASGTQSPYGYTF	TGCGCCAGCAGCCACGCGTCCGGGACACAGAGCCCCTATGGCTACACCTTC
TRBV10-3	TRBJ2-1	-	CAITGQTENEQFF	TGTGCCATCACTGGACAGACCGAGAATGAGCAGTTCTTC
TRBV6-4	TRBJ1-4	-	CASSDSRHRITNEKLFF	TGTGCCAGCAGTGACTCCCGTCACAGGATAACTAATGAAAAACTGTTTTTT
TRBV7-8	TRBJ1-6	-	CASSLMVTPGYSLHF	TGTGCCAGCAGCTTAATGGTGACACCAGGCTATAGCCTCCACTTT
TRBV7-2	TRBJ2-5	TRBD1	CASSRQGIGQETQYF	TGTGCCAGCAGCAGACAGGGAATAGGGCAAGAGACCCAGTACTTC
TRBV7-2	TRBJ2-1	-	CASSLAFDSAYNEQFF	TGTGCCAGCAGCTTAGCTTTCGACAGTGCTTACAATGAGCAGTTCTTC
TRBV7-2	TRBJ2-1	TRBD2	CASSPQGLAGGNEQFF	TGTGCCAGCAGCCCCCAAGGACTAGCGGGGGGAAATGAGCAGTTCTTC
TRBV5-6	TRBJ1-3	-	CASSGGAQISGNTIYF	TGTGCCAGCAGCGGGGGTGCCCAGATCTCTGGAAACACCATATATTTT
TRBV9	TRBJ2-5	-	CASSVNLRDVTQYF	TGTGCCAGCAGCGTAAATCTTAGGGATGTGACCCAGTACTTC
TRBV29-1	TRBJ2-3	-	CSVDQGLVRYF	TGCAGCGTTGATCAGGGGTTAGTAAGGTATTTT
TRBV2	TRBJ1-6	TRBD1	CASNTGGSYNSPLHF	TGTGCCAGCAATACAGGGGGCTCCTATAATTCACCCCTCCACTTT